This T cell receptor (beta chain) was sequenced during a study of blood T cell repertoires in COVID-19. Study summary: Sites in the United States, Italy and Spain provided acute and convalescent COVID-19 samples. PBMCs, B-cell-depleted T cells, or T cells were the source of the cDNA or gDNA that made up the material.

Residents of about two dozen US areas, aged roughly 18 to 89 years, made up the participants. Researchers sorted participants into cohorts using their self-reported clinical history. From germline, CDR1 is KGHDR and CDR2 SFDVKD. The CDR3 is made up of 14 amino acids. V was pared by 4 bases and J by 0 bases, with 6 bases between. The repertoire was sequenced with immunoSEQ multiplex PCR; TCRdb's copy has only in-frame clones and lacks some. The sample gives about 270,000 clones, approximately 88% of which show up once; 0.95% to 1.5% is in the top ten. The chain recombines TRBV24-1 with TRBJ1-5; D not certain. This receptor was taken from a woman between 40 and 50 years old with acute COVID-19. Input material: PBMCs or T cells enriched from blood (not recorded which). CDR3 sequence: CATSDPSSNQPQHF. The CDR3 DNA is TGTGCCACCAGTGACCCGAGTAGCAATCAGCCCCAGCATTTT.